The 30 T cell receptor beta chains presented below share a single source sample, sequenced in a study of long-term antiretroviral therapy in people with HIV. Runs used v3.0 of the immunoSEQ assay and were done at survey level. Profiled with immunoSEQ multiplex PCR; TCRdb holds only in-frame clones, not every one. The sample holds tens of thousands of clones, roughly 88% seen once. Sequenced material: unsorted PBMCs, taken around 4.5 years after starting antiretroviral therapy. The source is a man aged 25 to 40 with HIV.

This clone was seen a single time. The chain employs TRBV6-1 and TRBJ2-1; D unclear. Trimming removed 7 bases from V and 0 bases from J, with 13 bases in between. The CDR3 covers 15 residues. Looked up from germline, CDR1 is MNHNS and CDR2 is SASEGT. CDR3 sequence: CASTRDSRSYNEQFF. CDR3 sequence (DNA): TGTGCCAGCACCAGAGATTCCCGCTCCTACAATGAGCAGTTCTTC.

V usage is TRBV5-1 and J usage is TRBJ1-1, with a possible D match to TRBD1 (5 bases). The CDR3 covers 13 residues. The V gene's germline CDR1 is SGHRS and CDR2 YFSETQ. V lost 4 bases to trimming and J lost 7 bases, with 14 bases between them. CDR3 region: CASSPGPGVEAFF. DNA of the CDR3: TGCGCCAGCAGCCCGGGACCTGGGGTTGAAGCTTTCTTT.

The chain employs TRBV25-1 and TRBJ2-2; D might be TRBD1 (6 bases). This CDR3 has 15 amino acids. Germline V gives CDR1 MGHDK, CDR2 SYGVNS. The germline V and J ends were trimmed by 8 bases and 8 bases, with 21 bases remaining between them. DNA of the CDR3: TGTGCCAGCCAATCTCAGGGGCGGGCCAGGGGGGAGCTGTTTTTT. Translation: CASQSQGRARGELFF.

V is TRBV2 and J is TRBJ1-1, with 9 positions matching TRBD1. CDR3 length equals 17 residues. Germline CDR1 reads SNHLY; CDR2 reads FYNNEI. J was trimmed by 3 bases and V by 4 bases; bases with no gene match: 12. The CDR3 is CASSVEQGAFWDTEAFF. The CDR3 DNA follows: TGTGCCAGCAGTGTCGAACAGGGGGCATTTTGGGACACTGAAGCTTTCTTT.

V and J are TRBV2 and TRBJ2-2, with 15 bases lining up with TRBD2. The V and J ends lost 2 bases and 1 base, in that order; junction bases with no gene match: 5. Germline loops: CDR1 SNHLY, CDR2 FYNNEI. CDR3 length: 19 residues. CDR3 sequence: CASSEFGTSGGKNTGELFF. CDR3 nucleotides: TGTGCCAGCAGTGAATTCGGGACTAGCGGGGGGAAGAACACCGGGGAGCTGTTTTTT.

The chain joins TRBV9 to TRBJ2-3; a weak D match, TRBD1 (5 bases). CDR1 and CDR2 from the germline V gene are SGDLS and YYNGEE. The CDR3 has 12 residues. V was cut by 5 bases and J by 4 bases, with 8 bases left in between. The CDR3 region is CASRDIADTQYF. DNA for the CDR3: TGTGCCAGCAGGGACATAGCAGATACGCAGTATTTT.

This chain uses TRBV7-9 with TRBJ1-1; TRBD1 agrees at 7 bases. The CDR3 extends over 13 amino acids. Per the germline V gene, CDR1 is SEHNR and CDR2 is FQNEAQ (reference sequence). Trimming cost V 11 bases and J 0 bases; bases outside gene matches: 6. The CDR3 bases are TGTGCCGGAACCGGGACAGTGAACACTGAAGCTTTCTTT. Amino acid sequence: CAGTGTVNTEAFF.

The J gene is TRBJ2-7, the V gene TRBV7-9; perhaps TRBD1 as D (5 bases). Germline-derived CDR1 and CDR2 are SEHNR and FQNEAQ (reference sequence). The CDR3 has 13 residues. V was cut by 3 bases and J by 3 bases, with 9 bases left in between. This chain's CDR3 is CASSFNQGYEQYF. As DNA, the CDR3 is TGTGCCAGCAGCTTTAACCAGGGCTACGAGCAGTACTTC.

The chain employs TRBV27 and TRBJ1-3; the D gene is possibly TRBD1 (5 bases). Per the germline V gene, CDR1 is MNHEY and CDR2 is SMNVEV (reference sequence). The CDR3 is made up of 16 amino acids. The V gene lost 6 bases and the J gene lost 3 bases, with 18 bases spanning the gap. The CDR3 sequence is CASRPFWRDGGNTIYF. The CDR3 bases are TGTGCCAGCAGGCCCTTTTGGCGGGACGGTGGAAACACCATATATTTT.

This rearrangement joins TRBV7-2 to TRBJ2-2, with 9 positions matching TRBD2. The CDR3 runs to 15 residues. Germline CDR1 SGHTA, CDR2 FQGNSA. V lost 5 bases, J lost 7 bases, and 8 bases stayed unmatched. CDR3 sequence: CASSPTERGVGELFF. The CDR3 bases are TGTGCCAGCAGCCCCACTGAGCGGGGGGTCGGGGAGCTGTTTTTT.

The chain couples TRBV19 to TRBJ1-1; D is uncertain. In germline, CDR1 is LNHDA, CDR2 SQIVND (reference sequence). There are 13 residues in the CDR3. Trimming pared 1 base from V and 1 base from J, leaving 4 bases between. The CDR3 here is CASSIGGNTEAFF. The CDR3 DNA sequence: TGTGCCAGTAGTATAGGGGGGAACACTGAAGCTTTCTTT.

The chain combines TRBV9 with TRBJ2-1, with 12 bases lining up with TRBD2. J was trimmed by 2 bases and V by 2 bases; bases with no gene match: 11. This CDR3 spans 19 amino acids. Germline CDR1 is SGDLS and CDR2 is YYNGEE. For the CDR3, the DNA is TGTGCCAGCAGCGTGTCCCCCACTAGCGGGGGGCTTCCCTACAATGAGCAGTTCTTC. It specifies CASSVSPTSGGLPYNEQFF.

This clone was seen a single time. The V and J genes are TRBV14 and TRBJ2-1; the match to TRBD2 covers 8 bases. Germline lookup yields CDR1 SGHDN and CDR2 FVKESK. CDR3 size: 15 residues. With 6 bases clipped from V and 7 bases from J, the junction kept 11 bases outside the gene matches. The CDR3 bases are TGTGCCAGCAGTATATTAGCGGGGTGGGGGAATGAGCAGTTCTTC. This sequence encodes CASSILAGWGNEQFF. The whole variable domain, filled in from reference TRBV14 and TRBJ2-1, reads EAGVTQFPSHSVIEKGQTVTLRCDPISGHDNLYWYRRVMGKEIKFLLHFVKESKQDESGMPNNRFLAERTGGTYSTLKVQPAELEDSGVYFCASSILAGWGNEQFFGPGTRLTVL.

This sequence joins TRBV21-1 and TRBJ1-1; TRBD1, the table's D call, was not compared with the DNA. TRBV21-1 is an annotated pseudogene. The CDR3 is 15 amino acids. CDR3 in amino acids: CASSKQQIMNTEAFF. The CDR3 bases are TGTGCCAGCAGCAAGCAACAGATCATGAACACTGAAGCTTTCTTT.

The CDR3 reads CASSTGTSGGGLDTQYF. CDR3 nucleotide sequence: TGTGCCAGCAGCACAGGGACTAGCGGGGGAGGGTTGGATACGCAGTATTTT. The V and J genes are TRBV7-3 and TRBJ2-3; 14 bases are shared with TRBD2. The CDR3 loop spans 17 amino acids. The germline gives CDR1 SGHTA, CDR2 FQGTGA. V shed 5 bases and J 6 bases; nucleotides not matched to a gene: 10. Supplemented by reference TRBV7-3 and TRBJ2-3, the full variable domain reads GAGVSQTPSNKVTEKGKYVELRCDPISGHTALYWYRQSLGQGPEFLIYFQGTGAADDSGLPNDRFFAVRPEGSVSTLKIQRTERGDSAVYLCASSTGTSGGGLDTQYFGPGTRLTVL.

J is TRBJ1-5 and V is TRBV30; D is ambiguous. The V gene's germline CDR1 is GTSNPN and CDR2 SVGIG (reference sequence). V was trimmed by 2 bases and J by 9 bases, leaving 14 bases between them. This CDR3 is 13 amino acids long. The CDR3 DNA is TGTGCCTGGAGTCCGACCATGGGTCTGCCCCAGCATTTT. Protein product: CAWSPTMGLPQHF.

This chain uses TRBV27 with TRBJ1-2, with D maybe TRBD1 (5 bases). V shed 3 bases and J shed 3 bases, with 11 bases lying between them. The CDR3 loop spans 14 amino acids. Germline CDR1 reads MNHEY; CDR2 reads SMNVEV (reference sequence). DNA of the CDR3: TGTGCCAGCAGTTTCGGGGCGGGGGACTATGGCTACACCTTC. This translates into CASSFGAGDYGYTF.

This chain links TRBV11-2 with TRBJ1-2, with TRBD1 as a possible D gene (5 bases). The V and J ends lost 3 bases and 7 bases respectively, with 9 bases between them. Per germline, CDR1 SGHAT and CDR2 FQNNGV. This CDR3 spans 12 amino acids. The CDR3 sequence is CASSLLGGGYTF. CDR3 in DNA: TGTGCCAGCAGCTTGTTGGGGGGTGGCTACACCTTC. Based on the CDR3 plus reference TRBV11-2 and TRBJ1-2, the full variable domain is EAGVAQSPRYKIIEKRQSVAFWCNPISGHATLYWYQQILGQGPKLLIQFQNNGVVDDSQLPKDRFSAERLKGVDSTLKIQPAKLEDSAVYLCASSLLGGGYTFGSGTRLTVV.

The chain couples TRBV19 to TRBJ1-4, with D possibly TRBD1 on 5 matching bases. The CDR3 covers 15 residues. The germline V and J ends were trimmed by 6 bases and 6 bases, with 17 bases remaining between them. Per the germline V gene, CDR1 is LNHDA and CDR2 is SQIVND (reference sequence). Here the CDR3 reads CASRKTGPRDEKLFF. As DNA, the CDR3 is TGTGCCAGTAGAAAAACAGGCCCCCGAGATGAAAAACTGTTTTTT. Full variable domain (rest looked up from reference TRBV19 and TRBJ1-4): DGGITQSPKYLFRKEGQNVTLSCEQNLNHDAMYWYRQDPGQGLRLIYYSQIVNDFQKGDIAEGYSVSREKKESFPLTVTSAQKNPTAFYLCASRKTGPRDEKLFFGSGTQLSVL.

CDR3 in amino acids: CAISPKGTSGLYEQYF. CDR3 DNA: TGTGCCATCAGCCCCAAGGGGACTAGCGGGTTATACGAGCAGTACTTC. The chain employs TRBV10-3 and TRBJ2-7; 12 bases are shared with TRBD2. V shed 6 bases and J 4 bases; nucleotides not matched to a gene: 10. This CDR3 region has 16 residues. From germline, CDR1 is ENHRY and CDR2 SYGVKD.

This chain links TRBV29-1 with TRBJ2-5; TRBD1 matches at 7 bases. The CDR3 covers 20 residues. Per the germline V gene, CDR1 is SQVTM and CDR2 is ANQGSEA. Trimming cost V 6 bases and J 2 bases; bases outside gene matches: 27. The CDR3 protein is CSVPTEGRGQFYLGQETQYF. As DNA, the CDR3 is TGCAGCGTACCCACCGAAGGCCGGGGACAGTTTTATTTGGGGCAAGAGACCCAGTACTTC. Full variable domain (missing parts from reference TRBV29-1 and TRBJ2-5): SAVISQKPSRDICQRGTSLTIQCQVDSQVTMMFWYRQQPGQSLTLIATANQGSEATYESGFVIDKFPISRPNLTFSTLTVSNMSPEDSSIYLCSVPTEGRGQFYLGQETQYFGPGTRLLVL.

This chain connects TRBV15 to TRBJ2-1; a possible D gene is TRBD2 (6 bases). Trimming removed 3 bases at V and 2 bases at J, with 8 bases between. The germline gives CDR1 LNHNV, CDR2 YYDKDF (reference sequence). The CDR3 consists of 14 residues. Here the CDR3 DNA reads TGTGCCACCAGCAGGGAGGGAGCCTACAATGAGCAGTTCTTC. Translating it yields CATSREGAYNEQFF. The variable domain in full, with the rest retrieved from reference TRBV15 and TRBJ2-1, is DAMVIQNPRYQVTQFGKPVTLSCSQTLNHNVMYWYQQKSSQAPKLLFHYYDKDFNNEADTPDNFQSRRPNTSFCFLDIRSPGLGDTAMYLCATSREGAYNEQFFGPGTRLTVL.

The rearrangement joins TRBV4-3 to TRBJ2-3; D might be TRBD2 (7 bases). The V gene's germline CDR1 is LGHNA and CDR2 YSLEER. The CDR3 loop spans 16 amino acids. Between the trimmed V and J ends, which lost 0 bases and 5 bases, there was a span of 15 bases. The CDR3 sequence is CASSQEAGTRVDTQYF. DNA for the CDR3: TGCGCCAGCAGCCAAGAAGCGGGGACAAGGGTAGATACGCAGTATTTT.

The genes are TRBV28 and TRBJ2-2, with D possibly matching TRBD2 (5 bases). The germline V and J ends were trimmed by 8 bases and 3 bases, with 13 bases remaining between them. Looked up from germline, CDR1 is MDHEN and CDR2 is SYDVKM. The CDR3 has 14 residues. The CDR3 coding sequence is TGTGCCAGCCAACCGGGGTCCGACACCGGGGAGCTGTTTTTT. Protein: CASQPGSDTGELFF.

The J gene is TRBJ2-3, the V gene TRBV7-9; 11 nucleotides agree with TRBD1. Per the germline V gene, CDR1 is SEHNR and CDR2 is FQNEAQ (reference sequence). CDR3 length: 16 residues. Losses at the gene ends were 1 base for V and 7 bases for J; bases not matched to a gene: 7. DNA for the CDR3: TGTGCCAGCAGCTTAGGGGGACAGGGGGGAACGAATACGCAGTATTTT. Its translation: CASSLGGQGGTNTQYF.

This rearrangement joins TRBV4-3 to TRBJ1-2; 7 positions match TRBD1. With V trimmed by 2 bases and J by 2 bases, 5 bases remained unmatched. The CDR3 totals 15 residues. Germline loops: CDR1 LGHNA, CDR2 YSLEER. The CDR3 region is CASSQSRGQNYGYTF. CDR3 nucleotide sequence: TGCGCCAGCAGCCAATCAAGGGGACAGAACTATGGCTACACCTTC.

The chain links TRBV7-3 to TRBJ2-7, with a weak D call TRBD2 (6 bases). V dropped 5 bases and J dropped 1 base, with 9 bases sitting between them. Germline values: CDR1 SGHTA, CDR2 FQGTGA. The CDR3 is 13 residues long. The CDR3 sequence is CASSQGLSYEQYF. The CDR3 DNA reads TGTGCCAGCAGCCAGGGACTTTCCTACGAGCAGTACTTC. The whole variable domain, remainder taken from reference TRBV7-3 and TRBJ2-7, is GAGVSQTPSNKVTEKGKYVELRCDPISGHTALYWYRQSLGQGPEFLIYFQGTGAADDSGLPNDRFFAVRPEGSVSTLKIQRTERGDSAVYLCASSQGLSYEQYFGPGTRLTVT.

V is TRBV21-1 and J is TRBJ2-5; the DNA was not compared with TRBD1, the D call given in the table. TRBV21-1 is termed a pseudogene. This CDR3 has 20 amino acids. Here the CDR3 reads CASSKGGQAREERGPETQYF. The CDR3 DNA reads TGTGCCAGCAGCAAGGGGGGACAGGCTCGGGAAGAGCGGGGACCAGAGACCCAGTACTTC.

V usage is TRBV6-1 and J usage is TRBJ2-7, with D perhaps given as TRBD1 or TRBD2 (5 bases each). The CDR3 spans 15 residues. Trimming took off 3 bases at V and 4 bases at J, with 16 bases between the two ends. Germline loops: CDR1 MNHNS, CDR2 SASEGT. This chain's CDR3 is CASSEPGDRGYEQYF. The CDR3 DNA reads as TGTGCCAGCAGTGAGCCCGGGGACCGAGGGTACGAGCAGTACTTC.

The chain uses TRBV5-5 and TRBJ2-2, with 11 nucleotides matching TRBD2. J was trimmed by 5 bases and V by 4 bases; bases with no gene match: 4. There are 15 residues in the CDR3. CDR1 is SGHKS, CDR2 YYEKEE, per germline (reference sequence). In DNA, the CDR3 is TGTGCCAGCAGCAAGACTAGCGGGGCGACCGGGGAGCTGTTTTTT. It specifies CASSKTSGATGELFF.